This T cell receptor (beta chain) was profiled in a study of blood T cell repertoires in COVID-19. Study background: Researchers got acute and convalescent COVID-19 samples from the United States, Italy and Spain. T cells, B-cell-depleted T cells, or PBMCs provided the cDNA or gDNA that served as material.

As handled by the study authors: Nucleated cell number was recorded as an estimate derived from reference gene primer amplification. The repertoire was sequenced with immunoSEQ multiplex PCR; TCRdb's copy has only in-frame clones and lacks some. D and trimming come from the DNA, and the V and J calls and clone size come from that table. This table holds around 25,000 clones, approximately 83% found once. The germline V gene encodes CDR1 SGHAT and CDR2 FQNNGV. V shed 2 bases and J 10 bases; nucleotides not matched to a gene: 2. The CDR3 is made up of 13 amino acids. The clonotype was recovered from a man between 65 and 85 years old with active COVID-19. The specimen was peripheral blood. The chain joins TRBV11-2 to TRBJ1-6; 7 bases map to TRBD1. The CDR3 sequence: CASSLTGESPLHF. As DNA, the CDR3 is TGTGCCAGCAGCTTAACAGGGGAATCACCCCTCCACTTT.